This is a list of T cell receptor beta chains from one sample in a study of identical twins. TCRdb reprocessed the 5' RACE reads with MiXCR, giving one entry per CDR3 protein. This table holds about 1.7 million distinct CDR3 sequences, around 33% found once. Sequenced input: cord blood. The receptor set was obtained from a newborn girl in good health. CDR3s include the opening cysteine and the closing phenylalanine or tryptophan. A D gene is named only where the DNA matches it firmly. Only some rows state a clone size, as once, few, many or a class for expanded clones.

cdr3_nt: TGCAGTGCTAGGGTTGGACTAGCGCGGTACGAGCAGTACTTC
cdr3_aa: CSARVGLARYEQYF
d_call: TRBD2
j_call: TRBJ2-7
v_call: TRBV20-1
clone_size: .

cdr3_nt: TGCAGTGCTTATAACCCGGGAGATACGCAGTATTTT
cdr3_aa: CSAYNPGDTQYF
d_call: .
j_call: TRBJ2-3
v_call: TRBV20-1
clone_size: .

cdr3_nt: TGTGCCAGCAGTTACTCGAGTGCTCGGAAAGACTATGGCTACACCTTC
cdr3_aa: CASSYSSARKDYGYTF
d_call: .
j_call: TRBJ1-2
v_call: TRBV6-6
clone_size: .

cdr3_nt: TGTGCCAGCAGAGCCCCCGGACAGCTGAACACTGAAGCTTTCTTT
cdr3_aa: CASRAPGQLNTEAFF
d_call: .
j_call: TRBJ1-1
v_call: TRBV6-2/TRBV6-3
clone_size: .

cdr3_nt: TGTACCAGGTGGGGCACAGATACGCAGTATTTT
cdr3_aa: CTRWGTDTQYF
d_call: .
j_call: TRBJ2-3
v_call: TRBV6-6
clone_size: few

cdr3_nt: TGTGCCTGGAGTGTAATTCGAGAAAGCACAGATACGCAGTATTTT
cdr3_aa: CAWSVIRESTDTQYF
d_call: .
j_call: TRBJ2-3
v_call: TRBV30
clone_size: .

cdr3_nt: TGTGCCTGGAGTGTAATGGGGACAGGAGGAGATGGCTACACCTTC
cdr3_aa: CAWSVMGTGGDGYTF
d_call: TRBD1
j_call: TRBJ1-2
v_call: TRBV30
clone_size: .

cdr3_nt: TGTGCCATCAGTGAGTCTAAAGGGATCACTGAAGCTTTCTTT
cdr3_aa: CAISESKGITEAFF
d_call: .
j_call: TRBJ1-1
v_call: TRBV10-3
clone_size: .

cdr3_nt: TGTGCCAGCACCGCAGGGATCCGATATTATGGCTACACCTTC
cdr3_aa: CASTAGIRYYGYTF
d_call: .
j_call: TRBJ1-2
v_call: TRBV6-5
clone_size: .

cdr3_nt: TGCGCCAGCAGCCAAGATTGGGGCGGGCATCAGCCCCAGCATTTT
cdr3_aa: CASSQDWGGHQPQHF
d_call: .
j_call: TRBJ1-5
v_call: TRBV4-1
clone_size: .

cdr3_nt: TGCAGTGCCAAGCCCGAGATTTACAGGGCCGGGGAGCTGTTTTTT
cdr3_aa: CSAKPEIYRAGELFF
d_call: .
j_call: TRBJ2-2
v_call: TRBV20-1
clone_size: .

cdr3_nt: TGTGCCGGCAGTGAAAACCGGGACGGCTACGAGCAGTACTTC
cdr3_aa: CAGSENRDGYEQYF
d_call: .
j_call: TRBJ2-7
v_call: TRBV25-1
clone_size: .

cdr3_nt: TGTGCCAGCAGTTTACACGGTAATGAAAAACTGTTTTTT
cdr3_aa: CASSLHGNEKLFF
d_call: .
j_call: TRBJ1-4
v_call: TRBV27
clone_size: few

cdr3_nt: TGCAGTGCTCCTACATCAGACAGGGGGCCCACCGGAGCTTTCTTT
cdr3_aa: CSAPTSDRGPTGAFF
d_call: TRBD1
j_call: TRBJ1-1
v_call: TRBV20-1
clone_size: few

cdr3_nt: TGTGCCAGCAGCAAGGGGGCAGCCTCCTACGAGCAGTACTTC
cdr3_aa: CASSKGAASYEQYF
d_call: .
j_call: TRBJ2-7
v_call: TRBV21-1
clone_size: .

cdr3_nt: TGTGCCAGCAGTTTATTCCTAGCGGGGGGGCGAGAGACCCAGTACTTC
cdr3_aa: CASSLFLAGGRETQYF
d_call: TRBD2
j_call: TRBJ2-5
v_call: TRBV12-3/TRBV12-4
clone_size: few

cdr3_nt: TGCAGCGTTGGACGGGGGGTCTCCTACAATGAGCAGTACTTC
cdr3_aa: CSVGRGVSYNEQYF
d_call: TRBD2
j_call: TRBJ2-7
v_call: TRBV29-1
clone_size: .